What follows are 23 T cell receptor beta chains derived from one specimen sequenced in a study of a mutant IDH1 vaccine in newly diagnosed glioma. Assay used: immunoSEQ multiplex PCR; TCRdb lists only in-frame clones, some missing. Here the sample spans about 60,000 clones, approximately 87% being singletons. Specified time point: week 23, last vaccination. Each dose of the vaccine consisted of 300 ug of mutant IDH1 20-mer peptide, with topical imiquimod. Their recognized antigens are unknown. Source: PBMCs, taken from a glioma patient whose treatment included an IDH1 peptide vaccine. These receptors were collected from a man aged 35 to 55 with glioma.

This chain links TRBV18 with TRBJ1-5; tentative D call: TRBD1 (6 bases). Germline V gene data show CDR1 as KGHSH and CDR2 as LQKENI. The CDR3 has 14 residues. Trimming pared 6 bases from V and 5 bases from J, leaving 14 bases between. CDR3 protein: CASSQLPGDQPQHF. In DNA, the CDR3 is TGTGCCAGCTCGCAATTACCAGGGGATCAGCCCCAGCATTTT.

This clone occurred once. The chain combines TRBV10-3 with TRBJ2-7, with D uncertain. Germline V gene data show CDR1 as ENHRY and CDR2 as SYGVKD. The V gene lost 3 bases and the J gene lost 4 bases, with 13 bases spanning the gap. This CDR3 has 14 residues. Here the CDR3 DNA reads TGTGCCATCAGTGAAGTGGAGTCCGGTTACGAGCAGTACTTC. Translation gives CAISEVESGYEQYF.

This clone occurred once. The chain recombines TRBV9 with TRBJ2-1, with TRBD2 identical over 8 bases. Germline assignment: CDR1 SGDLS and CDR2 YYNGEE. This CDR3 contains 15 residues. The junction had 9 bases not matched to a gene; V was cut back by 1 base and J by 9 bases. In DNA, the CDR3 is TGTGCCAGCAGCGTAACGGGGACTAGTCAACCTGAGCAGTTCTTC. This encodes CASSVTGTSQPEQFF.

The chain uses TRBV4-1 and TRBJ2-7, with D maybe TRBD2 (6 bases). The CDR3 consists of 13 residues. V shed 4 bases and J shed 4 bases, with 11 bases lying between them. CDR1 is MGHRA, CDR2 YSYEKL, per germline. CDR3 loop: CASSPPGLYEQYF. CDR3 sequence (DNA): TGCGCCAGCAGCCCCCCGGGACTGTACGAGCAGTACTTC.

The genes are TRBV6-1 and TRBJ2-7; TRBD2 is a possible D gene (5 bases). Trimming removed 1 base at V and 6 bases at J, with 16 bases between. Looked up from germline, CDR1 is MNHNS and CDR2 is SASEGT. CDR3 size: 15 residues. CDR3 DNA: TGTGCCAGCAGTGAAGTGGTACTAGATCGAGGCGAGCAGTACTTC. Residues: CASSEVVLDRGEQYF.

The J gene is TRBJ2-5, the V gene TRBV6-6, with TRBD1 matching 9 bases. This CDR3 is 13 amino acids long. Germline CDR1 reads MNHNY; CDR2 reads SVGAGI (reference sequence). V trimming: 5 bases; J trimming: 5 bases; junction bases outside the gene matches: 3. This CDR3 is CASSTGGAETQYF. CDR3 coding DNA: TGTGCCAGCAGTACAGGGGGCGCGGAGACCCAGTACTTC.

The chain has TRBV4-1 and TRBJ2-7; D not resolved. Per germline, CDR1 MGHRA and CDR2 YSYEKL. CDR3 length equals 14 residues. The V end was cut by 3 bases, the J end by 2 bases, with 11 bases between. CDR3 sequence (DNA): TGCGCCAGCAGCCACCCCAGCGCAACCTACGAGCAGTACTTC. It translates to CASSHPSATYEQYF.

The chain joins TRBV18 to TRBJ2-7; TRBD2 matches 9 bases. CDR1 KGHSH and CDR2 LQKENI come from the germline V gene. The CDR3 contains 12 residues. V lost 4 bases to trimming and J lost 5 bases; unmatched junction nucleotides: 0. CDR3 protein: CASSRGRDEQYF. As DNA, the CDR3 is TGTGCCAGCTCACGCGGGAGGGACGAGCAGTACTTC.

The chain uses TRBV5-8 and TRBJ1-5; the D is unclear. Germline CDR1 and CDR2: SGHTS and YDEGEE. The CDR3 is 15 residues long. With 1 base removed from V and 2 bases from J, the gap between germline ends came to 10 bases. The CDR3 DNA reads TGTGCCAGCAGCTTGTCAAGGGTCGGCAATCAGCCCCAGCATTTT. Translation gives CASSLSRVGNQPQHF.

This chain joins TRBV6-1 and TRBJ2-7, with a tentative D call TRBD1 (5 bases). The germline gives CDR1 MNHNS, CDR2 SASEGT. The V end was cut by 6 bases, the J end by 5 bases, with 17 bases between. The CDR3 is 14 residues long. CDR3 in DNA: TGTGCCAGCAGGCCGTTGTCTCTAGGGGACGAGCAGTACTTC. It translates to CASRPLSLGDEQYF.

The chain employs TRBV19 and TRBJ2-1; D is ambiguous. Trimming removed 5 bases at V and 1 base at J, with 12 bases between. The CDR3 extends over 15 amino acids. The germline gives CDR1 LNHDA, CDR2 SQIVND (reference sequence). The CDR3 coding sequence is TGTGCCAGTAGTGTCGGACGTCGGTCCTACAATGAGCAGTTCTTC. Translation gives CASSVGRRSYNEQFF.

The chain recombines TRBV10-3 with TRBJ2-7, with TRBD2 as a possible D gene (5 bases). Germline values: CDR1 ENHRY, CDR2 SYGVKD. The germline V and J ends were trimmed by 8 bases and 0 bases, with 11 bases remaining between them. The CDR3 loop spans 13 amino acids. CDR3 protein: CAIGGGLSYEQYF. Written as DNA, the CDR3 is TGTGCCATCGGCGGCGGACTCTCCTACGAGCAGTACTTC.

The CDR3 DNA is TGTGCCAGCAGTACTAGCGAAGATACGCAGTATTTT. Encoded protein: CASSTSEDTQYF. This chain connects TRBV27 to TRBJ2-3, with TRBD2 identical over 7 bases. Germline V gives CDR1 MNHEY, CDR2 SMNVEV (reference sequence). CDR3 length: 12 residues. J lost 5 bases, V lost 5 bases, and 1 base had no gene match.

This chain connects TRBV15 to TRBJ1-1; D uncertain. Trimming took off 0 bases at V and 1 base at J, with 6 bases between the two ends. The CDR3 loop spans 14 amino acids. Germline CDR1 LNHNV, CDR2 YYDKDF (reference sequence). The CDR3 DNA reads TGTGCCACCAGCAGAGATTTCTCGAACACTGAAGCTTTCTTT. This sequence encodes CATSRDFSNTEAFF.

This chain joins TRBV5-1 and TRBJ2-5, with 7 bases aligning to TRBD2. CDR3 length: 11 residues. With 7 bases clipped from V and 3 bases from J, the junction kept 0 bases outside the gene matches. Germline values: CDR1 SGHRS, CDR2 YFSETQ. CDR3 DNA: TGCGCCAGCGCGGGGGAAGAGACCCAGTACTTC. Translating gives CASAGEETQYF.

The chain joins TRBV5-4 to TRBJ2-2, with a possible D match to TRBD2 (5 bases). The V gene lost 3 bases and the J gene lost 7 bases, with 10 bases spanning the gap. The length of the CDR3 is 13 residues. Per germline, CDR1 SGHNT and CDR2 YYREEE (reference sequence). DNA of the CDR3: TGTGCCAGCAGCTCTCCCCGGGGCGGGGAGCTGTTTTTT. Residues: CASSSPRGGELFF. Looking up the rest from reference TRBV5-4 and TRBJ2-2 gives the full variable domain: ETGVTQSPTHLIKTRGQQVTLRCSSQSGHNTVSWYQQALGQGPQFIFQYYREEENGRGNFPPRFSGLQFPNYSSELNVNALELDDSALYLCASSSPRGGELFFGEGSRLTVL.

The chain is built from TRBV5-5 and TRBJ2-5; perhaps D is TRBD1 or TRBD2 (6 bases each). CDR1 and CDR2 (germline): SGHKS, YYEKEE (reference sequence). The V gene lost 0 bases and the J gene lost 5 bases, with 11 bases spanning the gap. This CDR3 has 14 residues. CDR3 residues: CASSLVGGLETQYF. The CDR3 DNA follows: TGTGCCAGCAGCTTGGTTGGGGGGCTTGAGACCCAGTACTTC.

This rearrangement joins TRBV7-2 to TRBJ2-7, with 7 positions matching TRBD2. J gave up 0 bases and V 5 bases, and 7 bases lay outside the gene matches. Germline V lookup: CDR1 SGHTA, CDR2 FQGNSA. This CDR3 region has 15 residues. CDR3 in DNA: TGTGCCAGCAGCCCACAGGCGGGAGCCTCCTACGAGCAGTACTTC. Its protein is CASSPQAGASYEQYF.

CDR3 in amino acids: CASRRDRGNEKLFF. The CDR3 DNA reads TGTGCCAGCAGGCGAGACAGGGGTAATGAAAAACTGTTTTTT. V and J are TRBV5-4 and TRBJ1-4, with 8 nucleotides matching TRBD1. The junction had 4 bases not matched to a gene; V was cut back by 5 bases and J by 4 bases. Looked up from germline, CDR1 is SGHNT and CDR2 is YYREEE (reference sequence). This CDR3 spans 14 amino acids. Filled out from reference TRBV5-4 and TRBJ1-4, the complete variable domain reads ETGVTQSPTHLIKTRGQQVTLRCSSQSGHNTVSWYQQALGQGPQFIFQYYREEENGRGNFPPRFSGLQFPNYSSELNVNALELDDSALYLCASRRDRGNEKLFFGSGTQLSVL.

The V call is TRBV5-6, the J call TRBJ1-4, with D possibly TRBD1 on 5 matching bases. The V and J ends lost 5 bases and 3 bases respectively, with 11 bases between them. The CDR3 runs 14 residues. The germline CDR1 and CDR2 sequences are SGHDT and YYEEEE. CDR3 sequence reads: CASSWGRSNEKLFF. CDR3 DNA: TGTGCCAGCAGTTGGGGACGGTCTAATGAAAAACTGTTTTTT.

This clone was detected only once. The J gene is TRBJ2-2, the V gene TRBV25-1, with D possibly being TRBD2 (6 bases). CDR1 MGHDK and CDR2 SYGVNS come from the germline V gene. CDR3 size: 15 residues. V lost 4 bases, J lost 2 bases, and 11 bases lay in between. CDR3 in DNA: TGTGCCAGCAGTGGGGGACTGATCAACACCGGGGAGCTGTTTTTT. Amino acids: CASSGGLINTGELFF.

The rearrangement uses TRBV7-9 and TRBJ2-7; a weak D match, TRBD2 (6 bases). Germline-derived CDR1 and CDR2 are SEHNR and FQNEAQ (reference sequence). V was shortened by 5 bases and J by 5 bases, with 19 bases between the two germline ends. The CDR3 consists of 15 residues. The CDR3 loop reads CASSTAGRLIDEQYF. For the CDR3, the DNA is TGTGCCAGCAGCACCGCGGGACGGCTGATTGACGAGCAGTACTTC.

V is TRBV6-5 and J is TRBJ1-5, with D hard to call. The V gene lost 2 bases and the J gene lost 4 bases, with 9 bases spanning the gap. The CDR3 runs 14 residues. Germline CDR1 is MNHEY and CDR2 is SVGAGI. CDR3 sequence reads: CASSYGWRNQPQHF. In DNA form, the CDR3 reads TGTGCCAGCAGTTACGGGTGGAGAAATCAGCCCCAGCATTTT.